This T cell receptor (beta chain) stems from a study of T cell changes during pregnancy in multiple sclerosis. CDR1 is ENHRY, CDR2 SYGVKD, per germline. This CDR3 is 17 amino acids long. The junction had 4 bases not matched to a gene; V was cut back by 2 bases and J by 1 base. Sequencing was performed with immunoSEQ multiplex PCR; in TCRdb, only in-frame clones are kept and a portion is missing. The sample consists of just under 80,000 clones, roughly 95% of them appearing once. The clonotype originates from a female donor in good health, enrolled as a control in a pregnancy study. The V call is TRBV10-3, the J call TRBJ1-4; 10 bases fit TRBD1. The sequencing here drew on peripheral blood, taken in the second trimester of pregnancy. CDR3 region: CAISEDRGLQTNEKLFF. CDR3 sequence (DNA): TGTGCCATCAGTGAGGACAGGGGGCTTCAAACTAATGAAAAACTGTTTTTT.